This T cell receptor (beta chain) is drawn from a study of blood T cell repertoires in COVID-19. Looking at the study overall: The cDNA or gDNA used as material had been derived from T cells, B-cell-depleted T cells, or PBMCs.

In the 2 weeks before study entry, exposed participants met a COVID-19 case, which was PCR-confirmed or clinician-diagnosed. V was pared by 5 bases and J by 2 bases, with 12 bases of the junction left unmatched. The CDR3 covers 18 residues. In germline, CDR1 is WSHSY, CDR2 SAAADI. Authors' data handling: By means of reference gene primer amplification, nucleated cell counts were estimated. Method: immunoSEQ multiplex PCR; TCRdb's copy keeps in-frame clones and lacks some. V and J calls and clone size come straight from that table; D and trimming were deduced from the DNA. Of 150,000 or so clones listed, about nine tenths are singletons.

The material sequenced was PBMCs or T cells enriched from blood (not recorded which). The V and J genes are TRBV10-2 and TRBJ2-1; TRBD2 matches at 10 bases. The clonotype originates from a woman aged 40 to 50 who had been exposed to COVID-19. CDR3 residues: CASSRGSSGRIAYNEQFF. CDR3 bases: TGCGCCAGCAGTCGGGGCTCTAGCGGGAGAATCGCCTACAATGAGCAGTTCTTC.